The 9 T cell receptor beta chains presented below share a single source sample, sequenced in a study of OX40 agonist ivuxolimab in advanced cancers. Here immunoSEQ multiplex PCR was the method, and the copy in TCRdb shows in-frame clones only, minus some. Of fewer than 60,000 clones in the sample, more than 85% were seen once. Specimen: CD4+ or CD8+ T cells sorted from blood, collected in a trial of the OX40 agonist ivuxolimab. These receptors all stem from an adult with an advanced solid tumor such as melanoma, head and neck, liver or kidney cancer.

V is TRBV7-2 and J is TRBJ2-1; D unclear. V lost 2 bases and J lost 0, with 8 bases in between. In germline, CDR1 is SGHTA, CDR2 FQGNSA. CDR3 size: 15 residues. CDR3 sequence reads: CASSLMQHSYNEQFF. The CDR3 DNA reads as TGTGCCAGCAGCTTAATGCAGCACTCCTACAATGAGCAGTTCTTC.

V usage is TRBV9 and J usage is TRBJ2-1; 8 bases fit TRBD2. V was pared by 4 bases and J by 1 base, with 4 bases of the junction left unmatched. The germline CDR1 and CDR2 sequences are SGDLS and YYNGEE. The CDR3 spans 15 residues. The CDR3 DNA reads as TGTGCCAGCAGCACCACTAGCGGATCCTACAATGAGCAGTTCTTC. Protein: CASSTTSGSYNEQFF. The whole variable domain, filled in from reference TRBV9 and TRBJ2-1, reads DSGVTQTPKHLITATGQRVTLRCSPRSGDLSVYWYQQSLDQGLQFLIQYYNGEERAKGNILERFSAQQFPDLHSELNLSSLELGDSALYFCASSTTSGSYNEQFFGPGTRLTVL.

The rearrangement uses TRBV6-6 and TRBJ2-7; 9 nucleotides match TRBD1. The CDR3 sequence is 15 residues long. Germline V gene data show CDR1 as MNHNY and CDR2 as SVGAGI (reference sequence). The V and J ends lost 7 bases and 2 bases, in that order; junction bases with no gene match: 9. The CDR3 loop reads CASKSGTGKPYEQYF. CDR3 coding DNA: TGTGCCAGCAAAAGCGGGACAGGGAAACCCTACGAGCAGTACTTC.

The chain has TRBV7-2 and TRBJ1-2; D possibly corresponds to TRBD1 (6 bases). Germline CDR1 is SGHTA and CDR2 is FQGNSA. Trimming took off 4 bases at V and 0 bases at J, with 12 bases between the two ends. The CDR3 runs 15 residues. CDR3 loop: CASSSRTEANYGYTF. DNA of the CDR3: TGTGCCAGCAGCTCGAGGACAGAAGCTAACTATGGCTACACCTTC. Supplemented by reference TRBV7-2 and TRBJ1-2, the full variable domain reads GAGVSQSPSNKVTEKGKDVELRCDPISGHTALYWYRQSLGQGLEFLIYFQGNSAPDKSGLPSDRFSAERTGGSVSTLTIQRTQQEDSAVYLCASSSRTEANYGYTFGSGTRLTVV.

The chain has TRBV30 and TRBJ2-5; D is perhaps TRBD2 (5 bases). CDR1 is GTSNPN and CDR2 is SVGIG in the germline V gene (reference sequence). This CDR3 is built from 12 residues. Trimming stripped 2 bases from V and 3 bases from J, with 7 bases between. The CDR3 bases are TGTGCCTGGAGTCCGGGAAAAGAGACCCAGTACTTC. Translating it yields CAWSPGKETQYF.

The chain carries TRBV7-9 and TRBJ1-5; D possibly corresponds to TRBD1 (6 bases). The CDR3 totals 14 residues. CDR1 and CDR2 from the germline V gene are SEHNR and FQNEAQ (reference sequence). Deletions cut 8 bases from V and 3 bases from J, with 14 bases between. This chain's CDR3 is CASGQSGDNQPQHF. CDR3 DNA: TGTGCCAGCGGCCAATCAGGGGACAATCAGCCCCAGCATTTT.

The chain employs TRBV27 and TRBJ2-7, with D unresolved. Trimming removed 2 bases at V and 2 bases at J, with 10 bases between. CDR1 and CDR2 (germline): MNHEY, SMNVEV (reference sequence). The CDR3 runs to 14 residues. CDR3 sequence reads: CASSLAHEAYEQYF. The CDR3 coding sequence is TGTGCCAGCAGTTTAGCCCATGAAGCCTACGAGCAGTACTTC.

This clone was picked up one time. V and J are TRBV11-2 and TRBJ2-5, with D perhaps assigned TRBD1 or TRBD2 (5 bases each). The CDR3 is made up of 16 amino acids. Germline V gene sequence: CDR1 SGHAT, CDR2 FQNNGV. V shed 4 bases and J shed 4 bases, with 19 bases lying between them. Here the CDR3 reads CASSSNLGDGAETQYF. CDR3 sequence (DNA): TGTGCCAGCAGCTCCAATTTAGGGGACGGGGCAGAGACCCAGTACTTC.

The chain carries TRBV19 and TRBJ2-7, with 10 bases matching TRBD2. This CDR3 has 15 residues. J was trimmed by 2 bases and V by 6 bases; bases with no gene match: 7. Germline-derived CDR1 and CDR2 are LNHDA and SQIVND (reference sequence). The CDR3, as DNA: TGTGCCAGTAGGGGGGTAGCGGGAGGAACCTACGAGCAGTACTTC. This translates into CASRGVAGGTYEQYF.